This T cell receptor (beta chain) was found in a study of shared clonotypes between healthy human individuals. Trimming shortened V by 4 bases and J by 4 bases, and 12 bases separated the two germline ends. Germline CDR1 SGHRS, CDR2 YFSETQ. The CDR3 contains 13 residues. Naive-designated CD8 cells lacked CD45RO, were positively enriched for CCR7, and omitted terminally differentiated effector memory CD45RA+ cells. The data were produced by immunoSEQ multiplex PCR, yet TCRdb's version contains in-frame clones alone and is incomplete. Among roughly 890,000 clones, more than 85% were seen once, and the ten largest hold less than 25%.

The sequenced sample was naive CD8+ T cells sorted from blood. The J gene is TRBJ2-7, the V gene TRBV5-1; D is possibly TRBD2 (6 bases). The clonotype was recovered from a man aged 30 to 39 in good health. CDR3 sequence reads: CASSPSGLYEQYF. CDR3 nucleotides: TGCGCCAGCAGCCCGAGCGGGTTGTACGAGCAGTACTTC. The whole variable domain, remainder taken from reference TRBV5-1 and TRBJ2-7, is KAGVTQTPRYLIKTRGQQVTLSCSPISGHRSVSWYQQTPGQGLQFLFEYFSETQRNKGNFPGRFSGRQFSNSRSEMNVSTLELGDSALYLCASSPSGLYEQYFGPGTRLTVT.